This is a list of T cell receptor beta chains from one sample in a study of identical twins. TCRdb called the 5' RACE reads again in MiXCR, with one record for every CDR3 protein. Among about 530,000 distinct CDR3 sequences listed, about 16% were seen once. These data also featured in a second study, about yellow fever vaccine responses in identical twins.

Sequencing input: CD4+ T cells sorted from blood. All receptors derive from a woman aged 18-29 years in good health. Each CDR3 is given with its conserved first and last residue. Fields, in order: CDR3 DNA, CDR3 protein, clone size, J gene, V gene, D gene. A D gene is named only where the DNA matches it firmly. Not every row has a clone size; where given, it reads once, few, many or a size class.

TGCAGTGCTAGAGGGGGGACTAGCGGGGGGACCCAGTACTTC	CSARGGTSGGTQYF	few	TRBJ2-5	TRBV20-1	TRBD2
TGTGCCAGCAGCTTAACTAGCGGTGGAGGGGAGACCCAGTACTTC	CASSLTSGGGETQYF	many	TRBJ2-5	TRBV7-9	TRBD2
TGTGCCAGCAGCTTAGTTGCGGGAGTTACCGGGGAGCTGTTTTTT	CASSLVAGVTGELFF	-	TRBJ2-2	TRBV7-2	TRBD2
TGTGCCACCGGAAGAACTAGCACAGATACGCAGTATTTT	CATGRTSTDTQYF	few	TRBJ2-3	TRBV24-1	-
TGTGCCACCCTGGACAGGGGGGGCACTGAAGCTTTCTTT	CATLDRGGTEAFF	few	TRBJ1-1	TRBV19	TRBD1
TGCAGTGCAAAGAGAGAACTAGCGAAGCACGAGCAGTACTTC	CSAKRELAKHEQYF	-	TRBJ2-7	TRBV20-1	TRBD2
TGTGCCAGCAGCTCTCCGGGACAGGGTGATGAAAAACTGTTTTTT	CASSSPGQGDEKLFF	many	TRBJ1-4	TRBV7-3	TRBD1
TGTGCCAGCAGCTTAGAGTTACGGAATCAGCCCCAGCATTTT	CASSLELRNQPQHF	-	TRBJ1-5	TRBV7-7	-
TGTGCCAGCACGGACAGGAAAGTCTCTGGGGCCAACGTCCTGACTTTC	CASTDRKVSGANVLTF	-	TRBJ2-6	TRBV5-4	TRBD1
TGTGCCAGCAGCAAGCTAGCGGGAGGGGCGTACAATGAGCAGTTCTTC	CASSKLAGGAYNEQFF	few	TRBJ2-1	TRBV9	TRBD2
TGTGCCAGCAGTTCAACACAGGGGAACTATGGCTACACCTTC	CASSSTQGNYGYTF	-	TRBJ1-2	TRBV28	TRBD1
TGTGCCAGCAGCCAAGAGAGGAAGTTTTCCTACGAGCAGTACTTC	CASSQERKFSYEQYF	once	TRBJ2-7	TRBV3-1	-
TGTGCCAGCAGCTCATACCGGGCAGGGCGGACCGGGGAGCTGTTTTTT	CASSSYRAGRTGELFF	-	TRBJ2-2	TRBV11-2	-
TGTGCCACCAGTGACGCCGGGACAGGGTCCTACGAGCAGTACTTC	CATSDAGTGSYEQYF	-	TRBJ2-7	TRBV24-1	TRBD1
TGCGCCAGCAGCTCGACAGGGGCTGCCACTGAAGCTTTCTTT	CASSSTGAATEAFF	few	TRBJ1-1	TRBV5-1	TRBD1
TGTGCCACCAGCACTAGGCTAGCGGGAGGGGATACGCAGTATTTT	CATSTRLAGGDTQYF	many	TRBJ2-3	TRBV15	TRBD2
TGCAGTGCTAGGGCCGACAGGGGCATAATTGGCGAGCAGTACTTC	CSARADRGIIGEQYF	few	TRBJ2-7	TRBV20-1	TRBD1
TGTGCCAGCAGCGTAGAATGGGGGTCGAGCTCCTACAATGAGCAGTTCTTC	CASSVEWGSSSYNEQFF	few	TRBJ2-1	TRBV9	-
TGTGCCAGTAGACGGGACGGCTACTATGGCTACACCTTC	CASRRDGYYGYTF	-	TRBJ1-2	TRBV27	-
TGTGCCAGCAGCTTGAACAGGGCATTACGCACAGATACGCAGTATTTT	CASSLNRALRTDTQYF	many	TRBJ2-3	TRBV11-2	-
TGCGCCAGCAGCACGGGAGACAGGGGACAAGAGACCCAGTACTTC	CASSTGDRGQETQYF	-	TRBJ2-5	TRBV5-1	TRBD1
TGTGCCAGCCTGAGGGGAGGGTCCCAAGAGACCCAGTACTTC	CASLRGGSQETQYF	few	TRBJ2-5	TRBV7-2	TRBD2
TGCGCCAGCAGCCCACAGACACCTTCCGAGACCCAGTACTTC	CASSPQTPSETQYF	few	TRBJ2-5	TRBV5-1	-
TGTGCCAGCTCACAACGAGGACCGTCGAGCTCCTACAATGAGCAGTTCTTC	CASSQRGPSSSYNEQFF	-	TRBJ2-1	TRBV18	-
TGCAGTGCCCCACGTGCTAGCGGGGTTGGAGATACGCAGTATTTT	CSAPRASGVGDTQYF	few	TRBJ2-3	TRBV20-1	TRBD2
TGCAGTAATTCGGGACAGGGGGGACAGCCCCAGCATTTT	CSNSGQGGQPQHF	-	TRBJ1-5	TRBV20-1	TRBD1
TGCGCCAGCAGCCCGCACGAACCGGGACTAGCTCGGTATGAGCAGTTCTTC	CASSPHEPGLARYEQFF	-	TRBJ2-1	TRBV5-1	TRBD2
TGCGCCAGCAGTGAGCCACCAGGATGTCAAGAGACCCAGTACTTC	CASSEPPGCQETQYF	-	TRBJ2-5	TRBV10-1	-
TGTGCCAGCAGTTTCCGACTAGCGGGAGAAGTAGAGACCCAGTACTTC	CASSFRLAGEVETQYF	-	TRBJ2-5	TRBV6-5	TRBD2
TGTGCCAGCAGTTACTCTAACCGGTTCTCTGGGGCCAACGTCCTGACTTTC	CASSYSNRFSGANVLTF	few	TRBJ2-6	TRBV6-5	-
TGTGCCAGCATTCGGATTTCCACCGGGGAGCTGTTTTTT	CASIRISTGELFF	few	TRBJ2-2	TRBV12-3/TRBV12-4	-
TGTGCCAGCAGCCAAGAAGTAGGGGGCTGGGGCTACACCTTC	CASSQEVGGWGYTF	few	TRBJ1-2	TRBV4-2	TRBD1
TGCGCCAGCAGCCAAGTCGTTGGGAGTTTCGAGACCCAGTACTTC	CASSQVVGSFETQYF	-	TRBJ2-5	TRBV4-1	-
TGTGCCAGCAGTTTATCCCCCGTAGCGGGGGGGCAAGAGACCCAGTACTTC	CASSLSPVAGGQETQYF	-	TRBJ2-5	TRBV27	TRBD2
TGCGCCAGCAGGGTTGCAGCATACAATGAGCAGTTCTTC	CASRVAAYNEQFF	-	TRBJ2-1	TRBV5-1	-
TGCAGCGTTCCCCTGCTAGCTAGCTCCTACAATGAGCAGTTCTTC	CSVPLLASSYNEQFF	many	TRBJ2-1	TRBV29-1	-
TGCAGTGCCGCGGGAAGACTTGGGGGAGGGACCGGGGAGCTGTTTTTT	CSAAGRLGGGTGELFF	few	TRBJ2-2	TRBV20-1	TRBD2
TGCGCCAGCACCGAATACCCCGGGACCCCTCAAGAGACCCAGTACTTC	CASTEYPGTPQETQYF	-	TRBJ2-5	TRBV4-1	-
TGTGCCAGCAGTTCGGGCCCCCAGGGGGGGGGTGAAAAACTGTTTTTT	CASSSGPQGGGEKLFF	-	TRBJ1-4	TRBV12-3/TRBV12-4	TRBD1
TGTGCCAGCAGCCAAGAATCGGGAGCTCAGGAGACCCAGTACTTC	CASSQESGAQETQYF	few	TRBJ2-5	TRBV4-2	-
TGTGCCAGCAGTTACATCAGGGTCGGCGTTACTGAAGCTTTCTTT	CASSYIRVGVTEAFF	-	TRBJ1-1	TRBV6-5	-
TGCAGCGTTGTACCCGGGTCCTCACTAGCGGGATCTAATGAGCAGTTCTTC	CSVVPGSSLAGSNEQFF	few	TRBJ2-1	TRBV29-1	TRBD2
TGTGCCAGCAGCTTCGCTAGCGGGGGGGGAAACACCGGGGAGCTGTTTTTT	CASSFASGGGNTGELFF	-	TRBJ2-2	TRBV5-5	TRBD2
TGTGCCAGCAGCACCCTGTCGGGCACTGAAGCTTTCTTT	CASSTLSGTEAFF	-	TRBJ1-1	TRBV7-6	-
TGCGCCAGCAGTGACCTAGACTGGCCAGAGCAGTTCTTC	CASSDLDWPEQFF	-	TRBJ2-1	TRBV10-2	-
TGTGCCAGCAGCTTGGCCTCTAGCGGGACCCTCGTCAATGAGCAGTTCTTC	CASSLASSGTLVNEQFF	-	TRBJ2-1	TRBV5-4	TRBD2
TGTGCCAGCAGACAGTCTGACGCCGGGGAGCTGTTTTTT	CASRQSDAGELFF	many	TRBJ2-2	TRBV12-3/TRBV12-4	-
TGCGCCAGCAGCTCGGGACCAACTAGCTACGAGCAGTACTTC	CASSSGPTSYEQYF	few	TRBJ2-7	TRBV5-1	-
TGTGCTAGTGGTTTACAAGCGGGAGTAAGGGGTGAGCAGTTCTTC	CASGLQAGVRGEQFF	few	TRBJ2-1	TRBV12-5	TRBD2
TGTGCCAGCAGTTCAAGGTGGAACCAAGAGACCCAGTACTTC	CASSSRWNQETQYF	-	TRBJ2-5	TRBV6-5	-
TGTGCCATCAGTCAGGGGACAGTAGACTCCTACGAGCAGTACTTC	CAISQGTVDSYEQYF	-	TRBJ2-7	TRBV10-3	TRBD1
TGTGCCAGCAGCCTGGGACAGGGGCGCAATCAGCCCCAGCATTTT	CASSLGQGRNQPQHF	many	TRBJ1-5	TRBV11-2	TRBD1
TGCGCCAGCAGCCCCACAGGGGAGAGGGAAAAACTGTTTTTT	CASSPTGEREKLFF	few	TRBJ1-4	TRBV5-1	TRBD1
TGTGCCAGCAGCTTCACTTTCTGGACAGGGGAGACGGCTGGGGCCAACGTCCTGACTTTC	CASSFTFWTGETAGANVLTF	-	TRBJ2-6	TRBV5-4	TRBD1